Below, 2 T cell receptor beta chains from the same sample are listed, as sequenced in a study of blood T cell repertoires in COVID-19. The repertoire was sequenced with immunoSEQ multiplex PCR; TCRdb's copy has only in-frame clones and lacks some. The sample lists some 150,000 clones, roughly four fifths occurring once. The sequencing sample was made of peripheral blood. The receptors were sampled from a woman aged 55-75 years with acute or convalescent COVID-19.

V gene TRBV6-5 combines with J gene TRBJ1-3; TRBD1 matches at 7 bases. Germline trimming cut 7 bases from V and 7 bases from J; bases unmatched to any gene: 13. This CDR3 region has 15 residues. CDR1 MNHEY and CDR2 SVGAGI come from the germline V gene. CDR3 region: CASTQRGGAGNTIYF. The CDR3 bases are TGTGCCAGCACGCAACGAGGGGGCGCCGGTAACACCATATATTTT.

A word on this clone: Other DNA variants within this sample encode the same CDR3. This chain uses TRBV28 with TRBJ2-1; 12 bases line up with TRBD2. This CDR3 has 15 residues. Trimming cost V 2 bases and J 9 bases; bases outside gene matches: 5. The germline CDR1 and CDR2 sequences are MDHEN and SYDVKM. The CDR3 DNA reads TGTGCCAGCAGTTTAGGGCTAGCGGGAGGGCGTGAGCAGTTCTTC. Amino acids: CASSLGLAGGREQFF.